What follows is one T cell receptor beta chain and its context. Its antigen has not been determined. Per-nucleotide qualities are absent, and no much larger clonotype sits a single base away. The library was built by means of 5' RACE. The instrument was an Illumina HiSeq 2500. The second PCR ran for about 7 to 11 cycles and used a J-beta primer mix along with a sample-barcoded 5' primer. A template-switch 5' adaptor carrying 12 random nucleotides introduced a unique molecular identifier onto each TCR beta cDNA molecule. Each sample yielded at least 3 million CDR3-containing paired-end reads. All of the RNA was converted into first-strand cDNA using the Mint cDNA synthesis kit, with a TRBC-specific oligonucleotide serving as the primer. After uracil-DNA glycosylase treatment, a first 18-cycle PCR used universal primers M1SS and BC2_uni_R on all cDNA. The source study handled its data this way. Normalization of each sample was performed by random selection of 1 million high-quality reads, each carrying a distinct molecular identifier. Instead of being binned into consensus sequences, reads with shared molecular identifiers were discarded. MiTCR, run with a Q25 quality threshold and the strictest error-elimination algorithm, handled CDR3 identification, clonotype clustering and error correction. A nonparametric unseen species model with Euler transformation was used to estimate lower-bound total TCR beta diversity. TCRdb reprocessed the public reads (quality trimming at Q25 with fastp, clone calling with MiXCR) and kept in-frame beta chains. Rows merge per CDR3 protein into single entries with the most common DNA and genes. The V and J calls were determined by TCRdb, not by the authors. Across this sample there are some 850,000 distinct CDR3 sequences, with around 25% seen only once. The ten largest clones capture approximately 2.9% of the sample.

The 40 or so donors, aged roughly 6 to 100 years, were systemically healthy Caucasian individuals from Russia. Roughly 9 milliliters of peripheral blood were drawn from each donor into EDTA-treated Vacutainer tubes. Ficoll-Paque density-gradient centrifugation was used to isolate PBMCs, with at least 6.5 million obtained per sample. Total RNA, at least 5.5 micrograms per sample, was extracted from PBMCs with Trizol reagent. The percentages of naive CD45RAhigh/CD27high T cells were determined by flow cytometry on a PBMC aliquot from every donor. V gives up 0 bases and J gives up 2 bases, and the segment between their germline ends measures 11 bases. Including cysteine and phenylalanine, the CDR3 has 15 amino acids. CDR3 DNA is the only sequence kept; it has 45 bases, read in frame from the first base. The germline V gene sets CDR1 to MGHRA and CDR2 to YSYEKL. The entry originates in a study of blood T cells in healthy people across ages (dated by TCRdb to 2015 to 2017). Study-level background: Template switching captured roughly one uniquely barcoded TCR beta cDNA molecule per two T cells in model experiments. To track age-related changes in TCR beta repertoire diversity, the study relied on deep sequencing normalized with unique cDNA molecular identifiers. Four age groups were formed from the donors: young (average approximately 17 years), middle-aged (just under 40), aged (around 62) and long-lived (about 80). For two donors (one aged 18 to 30 and one aged 80 or older), the study analyzed two additional independent replicas of 1 million unique cDNA reads from the same blood draw. What the study reported, not specific to this receptor: As age increased, observed TCR beta diversity per million T cells dropped in a roughly linear way, and a significant reduction was already evident by age roughly 36. Because profiling used bulk unsorted PBMCs, naive and antigen-experienced compartments could not be compared conclusively. There was a strong correlation between observed TCR beta diversity and the percentage of naive T cells measured by flow cytometry. Estimates of total diversity based on one million sequenced T cells were regarded as lower bounds and as underestimates. Compared with the aged group, the long-lived group had more naive CD4+ T cells, fewer expanded clones and increased TCR diversity, a pattern suggesting age selection. The CMV infection status of donors was not known, potentially confounding age-related changes in expanded clonotypes.

The data also belong to a second study, concerning T cells of mothers and their children. As that second study puts it: The donors were nine systemically healthy Caucasian individuals, made up of three mothers and their six children. cDNA synthesis consumed the entire amount of extracted RNA, loaded at 1.5 ug RNA in each 15 ul reaction. In the second PCR, the M1S primer added sample barcodes and 2-4 random nucleotides. Each mother yielded over 9.5 million TCR beta CDR3 reads and each child 3 million to 3.5 million reads. In both related and unrelated pairs, thymic selection shapes the output of TCR recombination in a similar way, with inherited differences having only a minor effect. Normalized repertoire overlap was always found to be slightly, but never significantly, higher in related mother-child pairs than in unrelated mother-child pairs. No persistent microchimeric T cell clones were detected, at a sensitivity of around 97 clones per million clonotypes. The study used deep NGS to compare TCR beta repertoires of mothers and children, seeking features distinguishing related mother-child pairs from unrelated individuals. Mothers averaged approximately 41 +/- 4 years of age and children averaged 11 +/- 4 years. After adapters were ligated using NEBNext reagents, the libraries underwent 100+100 nt paired-end sequencing on an Illumina HiSeq 2000. To prevent cross-contamination, the mother and child libraries were prepared one month apart and sequenced in separate runs. For each donor, somewhere between roughly 450,000 and 2,000,000 distinct TCR beta clonotypes were identified. Naive TCR beta clonotypes were estimated from low-frequency clonotypes matched to each donor's FACS-determined naive share, without sorting.

The source is a boy aged 5-17 years in good health. The sequence is built from TRBV4-1 and TRBJ2-7; the D gene is unclear. The specimen was blood. The CDR3 has the sequence CASSQDSDETYEQYF. The DNA sequence is given as TGCGCCAGCAGCCAAGATTCGGATGAAACCTACGAGCAGTACTTC.